This entry describes one TCR beta chain. Its antigen is undetermined. These data originate in a study of T cell responses to AZD1222 COVID-19 vaccine. Overall study results and limits: In a largely white British group with more females than males, clonal diversity was possibly underestimated. Breadth and depth of Spike-specific TCRs rose after two AZD1222 doses.

With 3 bases clipped from V and 3 bases from J, the junction kept 8 bases outside the gene matches. Germline values: CDR1 SGDLS, CDR2 YYNGEE. This CDR3 has 17 amino acids. Clones were sequenced by immunoSEQ multiplex PCR, and TCRdb holds only the in-frame ones, with some missing. The sample has about 110,000 clones; around 90% are singletons. Here the sequenced sample was peripheral blood, taken 28 days after the second AZD1222 dose. The chain recombines TRBV9 with TRBJ2-5, with TRBD2 identical over 13 bases. The receptor comes from an adult who received the AZD1222 COVID-19 vaccine. Here the CDR3 reads CASSAPTSGGAKETQYF. The DNA for the CDR3 is TGTGCCAGCAGCGCGCCCACTAGCGGGGGGGCTAAAGAGACCCAGTACTTC.